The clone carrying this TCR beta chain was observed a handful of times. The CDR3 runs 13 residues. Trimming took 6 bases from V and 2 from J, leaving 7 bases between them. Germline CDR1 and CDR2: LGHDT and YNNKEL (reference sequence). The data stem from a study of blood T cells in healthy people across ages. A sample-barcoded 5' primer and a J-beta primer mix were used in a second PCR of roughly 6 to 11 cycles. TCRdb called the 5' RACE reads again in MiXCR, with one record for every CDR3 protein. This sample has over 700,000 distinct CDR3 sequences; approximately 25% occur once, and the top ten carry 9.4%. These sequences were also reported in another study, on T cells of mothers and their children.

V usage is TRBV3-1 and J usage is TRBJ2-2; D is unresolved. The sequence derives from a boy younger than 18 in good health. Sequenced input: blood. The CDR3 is CASRWGNTGELFF. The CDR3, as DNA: TGTGCCAGCAGATGGGGTAACACCGGGGAGCTGTTTTTT.